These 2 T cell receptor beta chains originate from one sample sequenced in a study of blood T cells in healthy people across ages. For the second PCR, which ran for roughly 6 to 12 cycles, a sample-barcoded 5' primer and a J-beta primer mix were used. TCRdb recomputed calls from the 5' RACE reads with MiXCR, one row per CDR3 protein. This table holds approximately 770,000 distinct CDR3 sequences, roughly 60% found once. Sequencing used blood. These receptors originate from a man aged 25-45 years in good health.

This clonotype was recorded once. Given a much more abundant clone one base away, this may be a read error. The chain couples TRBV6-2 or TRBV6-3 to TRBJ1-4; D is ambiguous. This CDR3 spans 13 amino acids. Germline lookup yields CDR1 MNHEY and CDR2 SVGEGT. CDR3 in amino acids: CSSSRRVNEKLFF. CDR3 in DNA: TGTTCCAGCAGTCGCCGAGTGAATGAAAAACTGTTTTTT.

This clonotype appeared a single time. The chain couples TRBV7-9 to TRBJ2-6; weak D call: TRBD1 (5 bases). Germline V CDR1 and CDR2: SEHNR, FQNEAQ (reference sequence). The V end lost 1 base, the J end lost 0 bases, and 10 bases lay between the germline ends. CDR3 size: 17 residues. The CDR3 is CASSLGGSSSGANVLTF. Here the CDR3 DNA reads TGTGCCAGCAGCTTAGGGGGCTCCAGCTCTGGGGCCAACGTCCTGACTTTC.